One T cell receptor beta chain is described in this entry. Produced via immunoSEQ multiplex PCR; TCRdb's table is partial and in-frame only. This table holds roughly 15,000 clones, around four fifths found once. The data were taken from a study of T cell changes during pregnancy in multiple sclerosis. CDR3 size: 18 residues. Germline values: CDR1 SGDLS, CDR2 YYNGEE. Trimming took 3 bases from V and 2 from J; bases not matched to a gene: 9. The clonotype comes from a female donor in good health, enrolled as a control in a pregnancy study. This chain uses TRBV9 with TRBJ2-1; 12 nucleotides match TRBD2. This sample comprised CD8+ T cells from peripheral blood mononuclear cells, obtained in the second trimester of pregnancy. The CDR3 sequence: CASSASRTSGATYNEQFF. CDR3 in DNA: TGTGCCAGCAGCGCCTCCCGGACTAGCGGGGCGACCTACAATGAGCAGTTCTTC.